A single TCR beta chain is shown here with its context. Germline V gene sequence: CDR1 SGHTA, CDR2 FQGNSA. This CDR3 region has 14 residues. Trimming took 3 bases from V and 3 from J; bases not matched to a gene: 3. The assay was immunoSEQ multiplex PCR, and TCRdb's table has in-frame clones only and misses some. This table holds just over 150,000 clones, about 87% found once. The time point was: blood 2 weeks post-SBRT. Treatment noted: 15 Gy SBRT to primary tumor, nephrectomy 4 weeks later. These data originate in a study of radiation and T cells in renal cell carcinoma. Study overall: Nephrectomy followed 15 Gy stereotactic body radiation by 4 weeks.

V usage is TRBV7-2 and J usage is TRBJ2-5, with 8 positions matching TRBD1. The source material was blood, sampled from a patient whose treatment included radiotherapy and nephrectomy. The origin of this receptor is a woman aged 45-60 years with renal cell carcinoma. The CDR3 nucleotides read TGTGCCAGCAGCTTGGACAGGGAGAAAGAGACCCAGTACTTC. Its protein product is CASSLDREKETQYF.